Given below is one T cell receptor (beta chain) in context. The antigen is unknown. Positive magnetic bead selection isolated CD4+ and CD8+ cells, and flow cytometry checked purity. Profiled with immunoSEQ multiplex PCR; TCRdb holds only in-frame clones, not every one. The sample has approximately 21,000 clones, 78% seen once. These data are taken from a study of somatic mutations in cytotoxic T cells in rheumatoid arthritis. The wider study: Flow cytometry sorted some V beta antibody-stained T-cell populations to nearly 100% purity, V beta1+ cells among them being sequenced for TCRB. Study findings and constraints: Significant differences in CD8+ T-cell clonality were not found between rheumatoid arthritis patients and healthy controls (age-matched). The antigen targets of the expanded CD8+ clones lacked identification.

Trimming at V came to 7 bases and at J to 0 bases, leaving 6 bases not matched to a gene. Germline V gene data show CDR1 as SQVTM and CDR2 as ANQGSEA. This CDR3 is built from 14 residues. Sequenced sample: CD8+ T cells sorted from blood. The V gene is TRBV29-1, the J gene TRBJ2-7; TRBD2 matches 10 bases. The clonotype was recovered from an adult with rheumatoid arthritis. CDR3 residues: CSARTSGSSYEQYF. Here the CDR3 DNA reads TGCAGCGCAAGGACTAGCGGCAGCTCCTACGAGCAGTACTTC.